This passage covers 20 T cell receptor beta chains from one sample sequenced in a study of beta chain features in type 1 diabetes. The whole isolated RNA underwent reverse transcription, so sequencing captured expressed TCRB transcripts. Profiled with immunoSEQ multiplex PCR; TCRdb holds only in-frame clones, not every one. The sample has about 930,000 clones; 15% to 20% are singletons. The sample comprised naive CD4+ T cells from blood. These receptors were taken from a woman younger than 35 in good health.

This chain uses TRBV28 with TRBJ2-4; D perhaps matches TRBD2 (7 bases). CDR1 MDHEN and CDR2 SYDVKM come from the germline V gene. The CDR3 totals 12 residues. V lost 7 bases and J 9 bases, leaving 13 bases between the germline ends. In DNA, the CDR3 is TGTGCCAGCAAGGCCGCGGGGGCCATTCAGTACTTC. Translating gives CASKAAGAIQYF.

The chain couples TRBV2 to TRBJ2-7; TRBD1 or TRBD2 may be the D gene (5 bases each). Germline lookup yields CDR1 SNHLY and CDR2 FYNNEI. This CDR3 spans 13 amino acids. V was cut by 7 bases and J by 3 bases, with 13 bases left in between. The CDR3 DNA follows: TGTGCCAGCAAAAGGGACGGATACTACGAGCAGTACTTC. Its translation is CASKRDGYYEQYF. Combining the CDR3 with reference TRBV2 and TRBJ2-7 gives the whole variable domain EPEVTQTPSHQVTQMGQEVILRCVPISNHLYFYWYRQILGQKVEFLVSFYNNEISEKSEIFDDQFSVERPDGSNFTLKIRSTKLEDSAMYFCASKRDGYYEQYFGPGTRLTVT.

This chain connects TRBV7-3 to TRBJ2-5, with a tentative D call TRBD2 (6 bases). V was shortened by 5 bases and J by 5 bases, with 24 bases between the two germline ends. The CDR3 covers 17 residues. Germline-derived CDR1 and CDR2 are SGHTA and FQGTGA. The CDR3 region is CASSPGNGIGRGETQYF. The DNA for the CDR3 is TGTGCCAGCAGCCCCGGGAATGGCATTGGTCGGGGGGAGACCCAGTACTTC.

This chain joins TRBV18 and TRBJ2-7, with D perhaps given as TRBD1 or TRBD2 (5 bases each). The V end lost 6 bases, the J end lost 4 bases, and 16 bases lay between the germline ends. The CDR3 consists of 14 residues. Germline V gene data show CDR1 as KGHSH and CDR2 as LQKENI. CDR3 sequence reads: CASSYSRGEYEQYF. The CDR3 DNA sequence: TGTGCCAGCTCGTACTCGAGGGGAGAGTACGAGCAGTACTTC.

The genes are TRBV5-6 and TRBJ2-1; possible D gene TRBD1, 7 bases. The CDR3 sequence is 17 residues long. Germline V gives CDR1 SGHDT, CDR2 YYEEEE. The V and J ends lost 0 bases and 5 bases respectively, with 18 bases between them. The CDR3 DNA follows: TGTGCCAGCAGCTTGGGTGCGGGCGGGACAGTGAACAATGAGCAGTTCTTC. Encoded protein: CASSLGAGGTVNNEQFF.

There are a few counts of this clone. The chain joins TRBV6-5 to TRBJ1-5; D is possibly TRBD1 (5 bases). The length of the CDR3 is 12 residues. In germline, CDR1 is MNHEY, CDR2 SVGAGI. V was shortened by 4 bases and J by 6 bases, with 7 bases between the two germline ends. The DNA for the CDR3 is TGTGCCAGCAGTTTCACAGGTCAGCCCCAGCATTTT. Its protein product is CASSFTGQPQHF.

This clone has a single count. The sample contains more than one DNA sequence encoding this CDR3. The genes are TRBV28 and TRBJ2-1, with 7 bases fitting TRBD2. V shed 3 bases and J 4 bases; nucleotides not matched to a gene: 6. The CDR3 consists of 15 residues. Germline V gene data show CDR1 as MDHEN and CDR2 as SYDVKM. The CDR3 region has the DNA TGTGCCAGCAGTTTTTTAGGACTAGGGTACAATGAGCAGTTCTTC. Its translation: CASSFLGLGYNEQFF.

This clone was seen more than once but under ten times. This chain links TRBV7-2 with TRBJ2-3, with TRBD1 identical over 8 bases. Germline lookup yields CDR1 SGHTA and CDR2 FQGNSA. V trimming: 5 bases; J trimming: 15 bases; junction bases outside the gene matches: 10. This CDR3 is built from 12 residues. CDR3 bases: TGTGCCAGCAGCGTAATCCGGGACAGGTTATATTTT. Its protein product is CASSVIRDRLYF.

This clone was counted between two and nine times. V gene TRBV28 combines with J gene TRBJ2-7; D is unresolved. Germline V gene data show CDR1 as MDHEN and CDR2 as SYDVKM. The V end lost 2 bases, the J end lost 3 bases, and 5 bases lay between the germline ends. This CDR3 contains 12 residues. In nucleotides, the CDR3 is TGTGCCAGCAGTTTACCCCACTACGAGCAGTACTTC. Translation gives CASSLPHYEQYF.

The sample holds a few counts of this clone. The gene calls are TRBV6-5 and TRBJ2-7; TRBD1 might be the D (6 bases). The V gene's germline CDR1 is MNHEY and CDR2 SVGAGI. There are 13 residues in the CDR3. Trimming left V 6 bases short and J 3 bases short, with 12 bases between. The CDR3 is CASRQGLNYEQYF. The CDR3 DNA reads as TGTGCCAGCAGACAGGGCCTCAACTACGAGCAGTACTTC.

V gene TRBV28 combines with J gene TRBJ2-1, with TRBD1 matching over 9 bases. This CDR3 contains 14 residues. Germline CDR1 reads MDHEN; CDR2 reads SYDVKM. V gave up 7 bases and J gave up 5 bases; unmatched junction bases: 6. CDR3 amino acids: CASTRRDRDNEQFF. The CDR3 DNA follows: TGTGCCAGCACAAGGCGGGACAGGGACAATGAGCAGTTCTTC. The complete variable domain, with remaining parts taken from reference TRBV28 and TRBJ2-1, reads DVKVTQSSRYLVKRTGEKVFLECVQDMDHENMFWYRQDPGLGLRLIYFSYDVKMKEKGDIPEGYSVSREKKERFSLILESASTNQTSMYLCASTRRDRDNEQFFGPGTRLTVL.

The chain joins TRBV27 to TRBJ2-1; weak D call: TRBD2 (6 bases). Trimming shortened V by 4 bases and J by 12 bases, and 16 bases separated the two germline ends. There are 13 residues in the CDR3. Germline V gene data show CDR1 as MNHEY and CDR2 as SMNVEV (reference sequence). CDR3 in DNA: TGTGCCAGCAGTTCCCCCGGGGGAGCTCGGCAGTTCTTC. This translates into CASSSPGGARQFF.

The V and J genes are TRBV28 and TRBJ2-7, with 7 nucleotides matching TRBD1. The germline V gene has CDR1 MDHEN and CDR2 SYDVKM. The length of the CDR3 is 13 residues. After removal of 6 bases from V and 3 bases from J, the junction contained 5 bases not matched to a gene. The CDR3 loop reads CASRGTALYEQYF. For the CDR3, the DNA is TGTGCCAGCAGGGGGACAGCCCTCTACGAGCAGTACTTC.

This chain joins TRBV7-2 and TRBJ2-3; maybe TRBD2 (7 bases). Looked up from germline, CDR1 is SGHTA and CDR2 is FQGNSA. The CDR3 contains 15 residues. Trimming took off 3 bases at V and 6 bases at J, with 16 bases between the two ends. The CDR3 coding sequence is TGTGCCAGCAGCTTTTACAAGAGGGGGGGCGATACGCAGTATTTT. Amino acids: CASSFYKRGGDTQYF.

This chain uses TRBV28 with TRBJ2-7, with unresolved D. Between the trimmed V and J ends, which lost 6 bases and 2 bases, there was a span of 8 bases. Germline V gene sequence: CDR1 MDHEN, CDR2 SYDVKM. The CDR3 has 12 residues. CDR3 in DNA: TGTGCCAGCAGGCCGAAGGCCTACGAGCAGTACTTC. Amino acid sequence: CASRPKAYEQYF.

This clone was seen more than once but under ten times. The J gene is TRBJ2-3, the V gene TRBV6-4; 9 bases align to TRBD2. The germline V gene encodes CDR1 MRHNA and CDR2 SNTAGT. The trim removed 0 bases at V and 4 bases at J, leaving 5 bases unmatched. The CDR3 runs 16 residues. CDR3 DNA: TGTGCCAGCAGTGACTCGGGGACTAGCCCCGCAGATACGCAGTATTTT. Translating gives CASSDSGTSPADTQYF.

The chain employs TRBV28 and TRBJ2-1; D gene uncertain. Germline V gene lookup returns CDR1 MDHEN and CDR2 SYDVKM. CDR3 length: 14 amino acids. The V end lost 5 bases, the J end lost 6 bases, and 14 bases lay between the germline ends. CDR3 DNA sequence: TGTGCCAGCAGTCCCCCGTCGGTACTCAATGAGCAGTTCTTC. This sequence encodes CASSPPSVLNEQFF.

The chain links TRBV2 to TRBJ1-3; D is undetermined. Per the germline V gene, CDR1 is SNHLY and CDR2 is FYNNEI. CDR3 length: 14 residues. The V gene lost 2 bases and the J gene lost 4 bases, with 9 bases spanning the gap. DNA of the CDR3: TGTGCCAGCAGTGAATCTGGGTCGGGAAACACCATATATTTT. It codes for CASSESGSGNTIYF. Filled out from reference TRBV2 and TRBJ1-3, the complete variable domain reads EPEVTQTPSHQVTQMGQEVILRCVPISNHLYFYWYRQILGQKVEFLVSFYNNEISEKSEIFDDQFSVERPDGSNFTLKIRSTKLEDSAMYFCASSESGSGNTIYFGEGSWLTVV.

The gene calls are TRBV7-9 and TRBJ2-2, with 12 nucleotides matching TRBD2. CDR3 length: 14 residues. The germline V gene encodes CDR1 SEHNR and CDR2 FQNEAQ (reference sequence). V trimming: 5 bases; J trimming: 6 bases; junction bases outside the gene matches: 1. CDR3 protein: CASSPSGRAGELFF. The CDR3 nucleotides read TGTGCCAGCAGCCCTAGCGGGAGGGCCGGGGAGCTGTTTTTT.

The rearrangement links TRBV11-2 to TRBJ2-7; TRBD1 agrees at 9 bases. CDR1 SGHAT and CDR2 FQNNGV come from the germline V gene. The J segment lost 0 bases and the V segment lost 4 bases, leaving 4 bases of the junction unmatched. The CDR3 runs to 15 residues. CDR3 amino acids: CASSSWDRASYEQYF. The CDR3 nucleotides are TGTGCCAGCAGCTCATGGGACAGGGCCTCCTACGAGCAGTACTTC.